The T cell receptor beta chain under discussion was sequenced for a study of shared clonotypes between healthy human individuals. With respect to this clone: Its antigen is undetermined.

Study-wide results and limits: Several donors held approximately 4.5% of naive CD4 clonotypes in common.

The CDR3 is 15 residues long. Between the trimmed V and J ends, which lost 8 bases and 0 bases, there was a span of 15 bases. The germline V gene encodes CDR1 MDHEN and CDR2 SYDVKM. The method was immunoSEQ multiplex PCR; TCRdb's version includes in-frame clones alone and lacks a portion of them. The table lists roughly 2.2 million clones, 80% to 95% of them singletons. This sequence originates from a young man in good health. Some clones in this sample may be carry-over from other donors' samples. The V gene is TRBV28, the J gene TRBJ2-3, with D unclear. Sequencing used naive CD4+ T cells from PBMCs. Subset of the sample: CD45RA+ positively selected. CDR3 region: CASLGKQTSTDTQYF. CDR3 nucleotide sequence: TGTGCCAGCCTTGGAAAGCAGACAAGCACAGATACGCAGTATTTT.